This entry describes one T cell receptor beta chain. Its matching antigen is unknown. Other nucleotide sequences from this sample produce the same CDR3. This record belongs to a study of shared clonotypes between healthy human individuals. Study-wide findings and caveats: Compared with memory subsets, naive subsets generally had larger estimated richness.

The CDR3 is 16 amino acids. Trimming at V came to 3 bases and at J to 4 bases, leaving 8 bases not matched to a gene. Germline CDR1 SGDLS, CDR2 YYNGEE. In the original processing: There were no quality scores in the junction-only immunoSEQ sequences, so filtering differed. TCRdb's table, derived via immunoSEQ multiplex PCR, lists solely in-frame clones and lacks some. V and J calls and clone size are as listed in that table; D and trimming were resolved from the DNA. The sample carries about 2.4 million clones, roughly 93% recorded once. This clonotype was obtained from a man aged 18-30 years in good health. Some clones in this sample may be carry-over from other donors' samples. Sequenced material: naive CD4+ T cells from PBMCs. The subset: CD45RA+ positively selected. V usage is TRBV9 and J usage is TRBJ2-1; 9 bases map to TRBD2. CDR3 coding DNA: TGTGCCAGCAGCGCCCAGACTAGCGGAACTTACAATGAGCAGTTCTTC. Amino acid sequence: CASSAQTSGTYNEQFF.